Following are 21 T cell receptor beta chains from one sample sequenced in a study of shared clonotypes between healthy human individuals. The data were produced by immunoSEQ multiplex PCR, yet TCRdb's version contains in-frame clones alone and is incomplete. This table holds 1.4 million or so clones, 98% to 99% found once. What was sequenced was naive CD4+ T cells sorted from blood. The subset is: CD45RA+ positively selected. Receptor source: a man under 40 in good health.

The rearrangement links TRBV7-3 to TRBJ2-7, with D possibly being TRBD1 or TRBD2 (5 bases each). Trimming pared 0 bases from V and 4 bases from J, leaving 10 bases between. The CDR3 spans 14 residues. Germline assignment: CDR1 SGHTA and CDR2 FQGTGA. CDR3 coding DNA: TGTGCCAGCAGCTTAACCGGGGCAGATTACGAGCAGTACTTC. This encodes CASSLTGADYEQYF.

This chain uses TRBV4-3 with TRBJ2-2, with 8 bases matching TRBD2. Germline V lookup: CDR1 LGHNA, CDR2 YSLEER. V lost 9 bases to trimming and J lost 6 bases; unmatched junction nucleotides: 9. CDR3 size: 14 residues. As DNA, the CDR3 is TGCGCCAGTGGCTACGGGAGGGCCCCCGGGGAGCTGTTTTTT. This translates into CASGYGRAPGELFF.

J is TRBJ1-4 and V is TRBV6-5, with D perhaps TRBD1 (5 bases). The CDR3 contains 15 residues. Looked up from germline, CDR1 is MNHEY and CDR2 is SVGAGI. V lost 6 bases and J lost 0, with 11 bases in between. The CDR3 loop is CASSYTGTTNEKLFF. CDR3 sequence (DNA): TGTGCCAGCAGCTACACAGGAACAACTAATGAAAAACTGTTTTTT.

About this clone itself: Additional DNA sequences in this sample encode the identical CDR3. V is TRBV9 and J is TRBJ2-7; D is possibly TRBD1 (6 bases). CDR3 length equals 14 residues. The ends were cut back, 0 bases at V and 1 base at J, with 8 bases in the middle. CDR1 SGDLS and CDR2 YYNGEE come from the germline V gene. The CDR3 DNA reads TGTGCCAGCAGCGTAGGTAGGGGGTCCTACGAGCAGTACTTC. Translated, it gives CASSVGRGSYEQYF. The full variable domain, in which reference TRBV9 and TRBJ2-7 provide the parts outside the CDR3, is DSGVTQTPKHLITATGQRVTLRCSPRSGDLSVYWYQQSLDQGLQFLIQYYNGEERAKGNILERFSAQQFPDLHSELNLSSLELGDSALYFCASSVGRGSYEQYFGPGTRLTVT.

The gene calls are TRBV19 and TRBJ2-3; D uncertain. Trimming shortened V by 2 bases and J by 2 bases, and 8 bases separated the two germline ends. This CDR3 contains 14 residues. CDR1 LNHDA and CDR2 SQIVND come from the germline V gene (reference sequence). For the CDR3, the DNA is TGTGCCAGTAGTATACGTCCACCCACAGATACGCAGTATTTT. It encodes CASSIRPPTDTQYF.

The CDR3 loop reads CASSETSGLSYEQYF. CDR3 DNA: TGCGCCAGCAGTGAGACTAGCGGGCTAAGCTACGAGCAGTACTTC. The J gene is TRBJ2-7, the V gene TRBV10-1; 9 nucleotides match TRBD2. The CDR3 contains 15 residues. The ends lost 2 bases at V and 3 bases at J; junction bases unmatched: 5. CDR1 is WNHNN, CDR2 SYGVQD, per germline (reference sequence).

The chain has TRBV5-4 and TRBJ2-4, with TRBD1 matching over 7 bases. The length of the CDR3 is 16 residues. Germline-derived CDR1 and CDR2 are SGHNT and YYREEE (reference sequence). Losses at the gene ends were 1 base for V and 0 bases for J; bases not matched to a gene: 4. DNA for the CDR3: TGTGCCAGCAGCTTGCGGGACAGCTTAGCCAAAAACATTCAGTACTTC. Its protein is CASSLRDSLAKNIQYF.

The CDR3 bases are TGTGCCAGTACCTCTAACGGGATTCAGTACTTC. It codes for CASTSNGIQYF. V is TRBV19 and J is TRBJ2-4, with D hard to call. The CDR3 spans 11 residues. Trimming took off 7 bases at V and 10 bases at J, with 11 bases between the two ends. Germline V gene lookup returns CDR1 LNHDA and CDR2 SQIVND (reference sequence).

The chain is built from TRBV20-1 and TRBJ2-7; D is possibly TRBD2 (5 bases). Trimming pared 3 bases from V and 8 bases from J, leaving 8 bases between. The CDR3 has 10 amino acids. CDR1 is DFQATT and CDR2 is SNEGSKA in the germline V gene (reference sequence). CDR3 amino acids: CSARTGKQYF. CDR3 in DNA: TGCAGTGCTAGGACGGGGAAGCAGTACTTC.

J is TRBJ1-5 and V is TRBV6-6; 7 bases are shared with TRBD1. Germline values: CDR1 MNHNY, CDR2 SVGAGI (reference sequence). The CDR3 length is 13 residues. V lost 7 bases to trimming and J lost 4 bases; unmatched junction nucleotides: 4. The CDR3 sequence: CASTTGENQPQHF. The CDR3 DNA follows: TGTGCCAGCACTACAGGGGAGAATCAGCCCCAGCATTTT.

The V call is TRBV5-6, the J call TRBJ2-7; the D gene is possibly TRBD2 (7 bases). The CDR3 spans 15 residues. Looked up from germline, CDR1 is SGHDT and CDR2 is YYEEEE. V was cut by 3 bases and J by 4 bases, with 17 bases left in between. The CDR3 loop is CASSSGRGAVYEQYF. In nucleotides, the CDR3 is TGTGCCAGCAGCTCCGGCCGGGGGGCCGTGTACGAGCAGTACTTC.

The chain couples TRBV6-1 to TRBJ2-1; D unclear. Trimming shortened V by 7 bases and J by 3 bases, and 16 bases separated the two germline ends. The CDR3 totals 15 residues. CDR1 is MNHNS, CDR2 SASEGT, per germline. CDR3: CASKDFENNYNEQFF. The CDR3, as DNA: TGTGCCAGCAAGGATTTTGAGAACAACTACAATGAGCAGTTCTTC.

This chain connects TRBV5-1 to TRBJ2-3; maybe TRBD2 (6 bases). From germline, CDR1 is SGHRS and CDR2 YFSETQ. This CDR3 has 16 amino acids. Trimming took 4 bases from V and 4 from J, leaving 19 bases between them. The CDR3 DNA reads TGCGCCAGCAGCGCCCTTCTAAGGGGAGGTGCAGATACGCAGTATTTT. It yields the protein CASSALLRGGADTQYF.

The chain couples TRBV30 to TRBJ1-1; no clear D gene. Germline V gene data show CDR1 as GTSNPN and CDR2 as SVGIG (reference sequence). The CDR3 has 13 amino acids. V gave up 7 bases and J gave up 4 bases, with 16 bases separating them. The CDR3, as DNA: TGTGCCTTCCCGGGAGCCTGGGGCACTGAAGCTTTCTTT. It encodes CAFPGAWGTEAFF.

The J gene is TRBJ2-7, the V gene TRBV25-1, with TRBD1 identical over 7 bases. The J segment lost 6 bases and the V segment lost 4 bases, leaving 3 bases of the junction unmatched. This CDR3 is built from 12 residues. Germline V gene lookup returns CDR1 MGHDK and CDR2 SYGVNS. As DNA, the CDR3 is TGTGCCAGCAGTGGGGACAGCGCCGAGCAGTACTTC. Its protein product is CASSGDSAEQYF.

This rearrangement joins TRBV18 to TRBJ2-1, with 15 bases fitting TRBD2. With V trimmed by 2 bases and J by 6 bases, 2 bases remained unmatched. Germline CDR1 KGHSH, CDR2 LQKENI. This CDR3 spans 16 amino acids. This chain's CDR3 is CASSPGLAGGLNEQFF. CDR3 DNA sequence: TGTGCCAGCTCACCAGGACTAGCGGGAGGGCTCAATGAGCAGTTCTTC.

The CDR3 reads CASSLALAGAQETQYF. For the CDR3, the DNA is TGCGCCAGCAGCTTGGCACTAGCGGGAGCCCAAGAGACCCAGTACTTC. This chain uses TRBV5-1 with TRBJ2-5, with 11 bases matching TRBD2. CDR3 size: 16 residues. Germline V gives CDR1 SGHRS, CDR2 YFSETQ. V lost 0 bases and J lost 1; bases outside the gene matches: 2.

The CDR3 protein is CASLGSGSNNEQFF. The CDR3 coding sequence is TGTGCCAGTCTCGGGAGCGGGAGTAACAATGAGCAGTTCTTC. V and J are TRBV6-6 and TRBJ2-1, with 8 bases lining up with TRBD2. Per germline, CDR1 MNHNY and CDR2 SVGAGI (reference sequence). V dropped 9 bases and J dropped 5; count of bases not matched to a gene: 9. There are 14 residues in the CDR3.

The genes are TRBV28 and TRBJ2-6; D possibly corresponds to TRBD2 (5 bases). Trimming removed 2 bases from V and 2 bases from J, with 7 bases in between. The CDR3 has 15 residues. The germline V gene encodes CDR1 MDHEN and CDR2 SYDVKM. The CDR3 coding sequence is TGTGCCAGCAGTTTACTAGCAACTGGGGCCAACGTCCTGACTTTC. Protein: CASSLLATGANVLTF.

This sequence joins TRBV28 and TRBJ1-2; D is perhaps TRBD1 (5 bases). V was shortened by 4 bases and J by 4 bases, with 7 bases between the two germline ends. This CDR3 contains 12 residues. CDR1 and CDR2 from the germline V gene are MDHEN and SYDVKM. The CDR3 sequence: CASSYQGYGYTF. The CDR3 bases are TGTGCCAGCAGTTACCAGGGCTATGGCTACACCTTC.

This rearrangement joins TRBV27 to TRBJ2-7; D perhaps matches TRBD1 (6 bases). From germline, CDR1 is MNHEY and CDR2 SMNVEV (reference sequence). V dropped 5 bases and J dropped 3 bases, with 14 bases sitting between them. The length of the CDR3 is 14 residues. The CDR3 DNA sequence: TGTGCCAGCAGTCCCCGGACAGAGTACTACGAGCAGTACTTC. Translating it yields CASSPRTEYYEQYF.